These 32 T cell receptor beta chains share one sample of origin, sequenced in a study of CD8+ T cells in alopecia areata. The sequencing template was cDNA reverse transcribed from extracted RNA. Profiling relied on immunoSEQ multiplex PCR, and the TCRdb table lists in-frame clones only, not all of them. The data contain some 180,000 clones, roughly 50% of them singletons. Treatment given: oral pan-JAK inhibitor, 5-10 mg twice daily. Sample: CD8+ T cells sorted from blood, taken at week 24, from a patient treated with tofacitinib. The receptors were sampled from a human donor with alopecia areata.

A few counts support this clone. The chain recombines TRBV19 with TRBJ1-6; D gene ambiguous. The CDR3 loop spans 13 amino acids. Germline V CDR1 and CDR2: LNHDA, SQIVND (reference sequence). V lost 5 bases and J lost 6, with 8 bases in between. The CDR3 DNA reads as TGTGCCAGTAGTGCGGGCATTAATTCACCCCTCCACTTT. This codes for CASSAGINSPLHF. The entire variable domain, with the rest obtained from reference TRBV19 and TRBJ1-6, is as follows: DGGITQSPKYLFRKEGQNVTLSCEQNLNHDAMYWYRQDPGQGLRLIYYSQIVNDFQKGDIAEGYSVSREKKESFPLTVTSAQKNPTAFYLCASSAGINSPLHFGNGTRLTVT.

This chain joins TRBV7-2 and TRBJ2-5; perhaps D is TRBD1 or TRBD2 (5 bases each). CDR1 is SGHTA, CDR2 FQGNSA, per germline. The CDR3 covers 15 residues. The ends were cut back, 1 base at V and 1 base at J, with 10 bases in the middle. CDR3 in DNA: TGTGCCAGCAGCTTAGTTCGGGGACCCCAAGAGACCCAGTACTTC. Its protein is CASSLVRGPQETQYF.

This clone showed up just once. V gene TRBV4-3 combines with J gene TRBJ1-2, with no clear D. Germline V gives CDR1 LGHNA, CDR2 YSLEER. Trimming removed 1 base from V and 5 bases from J, with 14 bases in between. The CDR3 extends over 15 amino acids. CDR3 nucleotide sequence: TGCGCCAGCAGCCAAGGTTTTGGGTCTGCTTATGGCTACACCTTC. Encoded protein: CASSQGFGSAYGYTF.

The chain has TRBV9 and TRBJ2-2; TRBD1 might be the D (6 bases). Germline V gives CDR1 SGDLS, CDR2 YYNGEE. Trimming stripped 2 bases from V and 4 bases from J, with 9 bases between. CDR3 length: 14 residues. The CDR3, as DNA: TGTGCCAGCAGCGTCGAAGGGGGCACCGGGGAGCTGTTTTTT. Its translation is CASSVEGGTGELFF.

Only one count was recorded for this clone. J is TRBJ2-1 and V is TRBV6-5, with 7 bases identical to TRBD2. J was trimmed by 0 bases and V by 2 bases; bases with no gene match: 4. This CDR3 contains 16 residues. Germline V gives CDR1 MNHEY, CDR2 SVGAGI. The CDR3 protein is CASSYGGGTSYNEQFF. CDR3 sequence (DNA): TGTGCCAGCAGTTACGGGGGGGGTACCTCCTACAATGAGCAGTTCTTC.

The CDR3 protein is CSVLETRGNEQFF. CDR3 DNA sequence: TGCAGCGTTTTAGAGACTAGGGGCAATGAGCAGTTCTTC. The chain employs TRBV29-1 and TRBJ2-1; D may be TRBD2 (6 bases). Between the trimmed V and J ends, which lost 5 bases and 6 bases, there was a span of 14 bases. The germline V gene has CDR1 SQVTM and CDR2 ANQGSEA. The CDR3 sequence is 13 residues long.

This rearrangement joins TRBV5-1 to TRBJ1-1; D is unresolved. Trimming left V 6 bases short and J 1 base short, with 7 bases between. CDR1 and CDR2 from the germline V gene are SGHRS and YFSETQ. This CDR3 spans 12 amino acids. The DNA of the CDR3 is TGCGCCAGCAACCTGGGGAACACTGAAGCTTTCTTT. Its translation: CASNLGNTEAFF.

This CDR3 is CASSETEYYEQYF. The DNA of the CDR3 is TGTGCCAGCAGTGAGACGGAATACTACGAGCAGTACTTC. The genes are TRBV27 and TRBJ2-7; D gene unclear. The CDR3 runs to 13 residues. The germline V gene has CDR1 MNHEY and CDR2 SMNVEV (reference sequence). The V end was cut by 5 bases, the J end by 3 bases, with 11 bases between.

To note about this clone: Other DNA sequences of this sample code for an identical CDR3. The J gene is TRBJ2-2, the V gene TRBV7-2; D is unclear. This CDR3 has 12 amino acids. Germline V gene data show CDR1 as SGHTA and CDR2 as FQGNSA. V lost 5 bases and J lost 5, with 6 bases in between. The CDR3 region is CASSPRTGELFF. The CDR3 nucleotides read TGTGCCAGCAGCCCTAGGACCGGGGAGCTGTTTTTT.

The rearrangement links TRBV29-1 to TRBJ2-3, with D tentatively TRBD2 (5 bases). This CDR3 comprises 16 residues. Germline CDR1 SQVTM, CDR2 ANQGSEA. V gave up 8 bases and J gave up 3 bases, with 24 bases separating them. The CDR3 loop reads CSPEPGPGPGTDTQYF. The DNA of the CDR3 is TGCAGCCCTGAACCCGGACCCGGGCCGGGGACAGATACGCAGTATTTT.

The chain recombines TRBV30 with TRBJ2-1, with D possibly TRBD2 on 6 matching bases. The V end lost 0 bases, the J end lost 7 bases, and 13 bases lay between the germline ends. Looked up from germline, CDR1 is GTSNPN and CDR2 is SVGIG (reference sequence). The CDR3 extends over 14 amino acids. The CDR3 sequence: CAWSVETRGNEQFF. The CDR3 DNA reads TGTGCCTGGAGTGTCGAGACCCGGGGGAATGAGCAGTTCTTC.

There are a few counts of this clone. The V call is TRBV28, the J call TRBJ2-1; 9 nucleotides align to TRBD2. With V trimmed by 3 bases and J by 2 bases, 5 bases remained unmatched. CDR3 length: 16 residues. Germline V gene lookup returns CDR1 MDHEN and CDR2 SYDVKM. This CDR3 is CASSLASGGTYNEQFF. The CDR3, as DNA: TGTGCCAGCAGTTTGGCCAGCGGGGGGACCTACAATGAGCAGTTCTTC.

The rearrangement uses TRBV7-7 and TRBJ1-1; the D is unclear. Germline V gives CDR1 SSHAT, CDR2 FNYEAQ (reference sequence). Trimming shortened V by 5 bases and J by 2 bases, and 9 bases separated the two germline ends. This CDR3 is built from 13 residues. In DNA form, the CDR3 reads TGTGCCAGCAGCCGAGGGCGAAACACTGAAGCTTTCTTT. Its protein product is CASSRGRNTEAFF.

This clone was observed a handful of times. The V gene is TRBV7-9, the J gene TRBJ1-2; D gene unclear. The CDR3 runs to 14 residues. Germline assignment: CDR1 SEHNR and CDR2 FQNEAQ (reference sequence). V lost 4 bases and J lost 4, with 13 bases in between. The CDR3 bases are TGTGCCAGCAGCTACGGGCGGGGATCCTATGGCTACACCTTC. Protein sequence: CASSYGRGSYGYTF.

J is TRBJ2-1 and V is TRBV13; D is ambiguous. CDR3 length: 12 amino acids. CDR1 is PRHDT, CDR2 FYEKMQ, per germline (reference sequence). The V and J ends lost 1 base and 6 bases respectively, with 4 bases between them. The CDR3 loop is CASSLAGNEQFF. Here the CDR3 DNA reads TGTGCCAGCAGCTTAGCTGGCAATGAGCAGTTCTTC. The whole variable domain, filled in from reference TRBV13 and TRBJ2-1, reads AAGVIQSPRHLIKEKRETATLKCYPIPRHDTVYWYQQGPGQDPQFLISFYEKMQSDKGSIPDRFSAQQFSDYHSELNMSSLELGDSALYFCASSLAGNEQFFGPGTRLTVL.

The V gene is TRBV29-1, the J gene TRBJ1-4, with D unclear. This CDR3 has 16 amino acids. Deletions cut 2 bases from V and 12 bases from J, with 25 bases between. Germline values: CDR1 SQVTM, CDR2 ANQGSEA. The CDR3, as DNA: TGCAGCGTTGAAAACCCCGGACCGGACGCAGCCGGGGAACTGTTTTTT. The encoded protein is CSVENPGPDAAGELFF.

This clone has a handful of counts. The DNA for the CDR3 is TGTGCCACCACTCTAGATGGAGGGCATGGTACGCAGTATTTT. This codes for CATTLDGGHGTQYF. The chain is built from TRBV27 and TRBJ2-3; TRBD2 is a possible D gene (6 bases). V was shortened by 10 bases and J by 8 bases, with 22 bases between the two germline ends. Germline V gene lookup returns CDR1 MNHEY and CDR2 SMNVEV (reference sequence). The CDR3 covers 14 residues.

The chain recombines TRBV10-3 with TRBJ2-7; D possibly matches TRBD1 or TRBD2 (5 bases each). Between the trimmed V and J ends, which lost 8 bases and 1 base, there was a span of 12 bases. Per germline, CDR1 ENHRY and CDR2 SYGVKD. The CDR3 has 13 residues. Here the CDR3 reads CAIGTLDSYEQYF. CDR3 DNA: TGTGCCATCGGGACCCTGGATTCCTACGAGCAGTACTTC.

This chain joins TRBV4-1 and TRBJ2-1, with D tentatively TRBD1 (6 bases). From germline, CDR1 is MGHRA and CDR2 YSYEKL. Trimming took 2 bases from V and 8 from J, leaving 13 bases between them. The CDR3 spans 14 residues. CDR3 sequence reads: CASSQTTGIDEQFF. CDR3 DNA sequence: TGCGCCAGCAGCCAAACAACAGGGATCGATGAGCAGTTCTTC.

This chain uses TRBV27 with TRBJ1-2, with 10 bases fitting TRBD1. V was pared by 6 bases and J by 3 bases, with 7 bases of the junction left unmatched. Germline V gene data show CDR1 as MNHEY and CDR2 as SMNVEV (reference sequence). This CDR3 is 15 amino acids long. The CDR3 loop is CASSTGTGEYYGYTF. CDR3 DNA sequence: TGTGCCAGCAGCACTGGGACAGGGGAGTACTATGGCTACACCTTC.

This clone was seen just once. The gene calls are TRBV9 and TRBJ2-1; D gene uncertain. Trimming shortened V by 4 bases and J by 6 bases, and 11 bases separated the two germline ends. The CDR3 sequence is 13 residues long. Germline-derived CDR1 and CDR2 are SGDLS and YYNGEE. Written as DNA, the CDR3 is TGTGCCAGCAGCCCCCCGGTGGTCAATGAGCAGTTCTTC. This encodes CASSPPVVNEQFF.

The table lists this clone with a few counts. The sample holds other DNA sequences that translate to the same CDR3. The V call is TRBV30, the J call TRBJ2-2; no firm D call. The CDR3 is 11 residues long. V was clipped by 0 bases and J by 6 bases, with 2 bases between them. CDR1 and CDR2 from the germline V gene are GTSNPN and SVGIG (reference sequence). The CDR3 DNA reads TGTGCCTGGAGTGTTTCCGGGGAGCTGTTTTTT. Its protein product is CAWSVSGELFF.

This clone has just a few counts. The chain carries TRBV10-2 and TRBJ1-5; possible D gene TRBD1, 6 bases. The CDR3 has 16 residues. The V end was cut by 6 bases, the J end by 1 base, with 16 bases between. CDR1 and CDR2 from the germline V gene are WSHSY and SAAADI. The CDR3 sequence: CASRNTGSGSNQPQHF. The DNA of the CDR3 is TGCGCCAGCAGGAACACAGGGTCGGGGAGCAATCAGCCCCAGCATTTT.

About this clone: The sample holds other DNA sequences that translate to the same CDR3. V gene TRBV4-3 combines with J gene TRBJ2-7, with TRBD1 matching over 9 bases. Germline lookup yields CDR1 LGHNA and CDR2 YSLEER. Germline trimming cut 4 bases from V and 3 bases from J; bases unmatched to any gene: 4. This CDR3 region has 14 residues. The CDR3, as DNA: TGCGCCAGCAGCCCCGGGACAGGGAGCTACGAGCAGTACTTC. This encodes CASSPGTGSYEQYF.

This clone was picked up a small number of times. The chain joins TRBV13 to TRBJ2-1, with a possible D match to TRBD1 (5 bases). Looked up from germline, CDR1 is PRHDT and CDR2 is FYEKMQ (reference sequence). This CDR3 has 13 residues. V was shortened by 1 base and J by 7 bases, with 8 bases between the two germline ends. This CDR3 is CASSLEPGNEQFF. The CDR3 DNA sequence: TGTGCCAGCAGCTTAGAACCAGGGAATGAGCAGTTCTTC.

The table lists this clone with a few counts. The rearrangement joins TRBV27 to TRBJ2-5; maybe TRBD2 (6 bases). CDR3 length equals 15 residues. Germline V gives CDR1 MNHEY, CDR2 SMNVEV (reference sequence). V lost 6 bases and J 2 bases, leaving 16 bases between the germline ends. The CDR3 loop is CASSPIEGLQETQYF. The DNA of the CDR3 is TGTGCCAGCAGCCCGATTGAGGGACTTCAAGAGACCCAGTACTTC.

In this sample, this clone turned up a few times. The rearrangement links TRBV29-1 to TRBJ2-1; 9 positions match TRBD1. The CDR3 contains 15 residues. The V gene's germline CDR1 is SQVTM and CDR2 ANQGSEA. The V segment lost 1 base and the J segment 9 bases; nucleotides outside the gene matches: 10. The CDR3 nucleotides read TGCAGCGTTGAAGCCCCAGGACAGGGGAGTGGTGAGCAGTTCTTC. This codes for CSVEAPGQGSGEQFF.

This clone was observed a handful of times. The V call is TRBV4-3, the J call TRBJ1-5; D perhaps matches TRBD1 (5 bases). Trimming took off 1 base at V and 4 bases at J, with 11 bases between the two ends. This CDR3 has 15 residues. Germline V lookup: CDR1 LGHNA, CDR2 YSLEER. CDR3 sequence reads: CASSQVVDSNQPQHF. For the CDR3, the DNA is TGCGCCAGCAGCCAAGTGGTAGACAGTAATCAGCCCCAGCATTTT.

This clone was counted once. The chain combines TRBV4-3 with TRBJ2-7; 9 bases are a match to TRBD2. The V and J ends lost 3 bases and 11 bases, in that order; junction bases with no gene match: 8. The germline gives CDR1 LGHNA, CDR2 YSLEER. This CDR3 has 13 residues. The CDR3 coding sequence is TGCGCCAGCAGCCAGGCTAGCGGGGAGATGAAGTACTTC. This codes for CASSQASGEMKYF.

This rearrangement joins TRBV27 to TRBJ2-1, with a tentative D call TRBD2 (5 bases). The ends were cut back, 2 bases at V and 8 bases at J, with 7 bases in the middle. The CDR3 contains 12 residues. Looked up from germline, CDR1 is MNHEY and CDR2 is SMNVEV (reference sequence). The CDR3, as DNA: TGTGCCAGCAGTTTAGACGGGGATGAGCAGTTCTTC. This translates into CASSLDGDEQFF.

The chain joins TRBV7-9 to TRBJ2-7; no clear D gene. CDR3 length: 12 residues. The V end was cut by 1 base, the J end by 5 bases, with 6 bases between. In germline, CDR1 is SEHNR, CDR2 FQNEAQ (reference sequence). In DNA form, the CDR3 reads TGTGCCAGCAGCTTAGGGGATAACGAGCAGTACTTC. Translated: CASSLGDNEQYF. The full variable domain, in which reference TRBV7-9 and TRBJ2-7 provide the parts outside the CDR3, is DTGVSQNPRHKITKRGQNVTFRCDPISEHNRLYWYRQTLGQGPEFLTYFQNEAQLEKSRLLSDRFSAERPKGSFSTLEIQRTEQGDSAMYLCASSLGDNEQYFGPGTRLTVT.

The chain has TRBV30 and TRBJ1-1; a weak D match, TRBD1 (6 bases). Germline V gene sequence: CDR1 GTSNPN, CDR2 SVGIG (reference sequence). This CDR3 is 10 amino acids long. Trimming cost V 3 bases and J 11 bases, with 10 bases left between them. CDR3 coding DNA: TGTGCCTGGAGAGGGACAACGGCTTTCTTT. This translates into CAWRGTTAFF.